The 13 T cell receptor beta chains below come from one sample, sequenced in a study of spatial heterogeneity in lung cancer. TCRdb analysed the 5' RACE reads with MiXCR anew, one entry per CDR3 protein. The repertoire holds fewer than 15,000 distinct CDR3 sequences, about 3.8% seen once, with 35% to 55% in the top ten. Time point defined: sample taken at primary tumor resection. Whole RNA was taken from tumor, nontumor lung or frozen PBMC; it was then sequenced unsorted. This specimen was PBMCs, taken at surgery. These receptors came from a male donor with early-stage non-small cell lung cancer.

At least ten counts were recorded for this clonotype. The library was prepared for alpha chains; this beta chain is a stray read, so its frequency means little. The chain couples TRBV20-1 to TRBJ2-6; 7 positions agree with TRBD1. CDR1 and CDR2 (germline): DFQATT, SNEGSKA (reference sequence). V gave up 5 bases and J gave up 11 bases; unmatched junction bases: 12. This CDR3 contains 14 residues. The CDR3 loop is CSAPRGQDSHVLTF. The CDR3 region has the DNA TGCAGTGCTCCCCGAGGACAGGACTCTCACGTCCTGACTTTC.

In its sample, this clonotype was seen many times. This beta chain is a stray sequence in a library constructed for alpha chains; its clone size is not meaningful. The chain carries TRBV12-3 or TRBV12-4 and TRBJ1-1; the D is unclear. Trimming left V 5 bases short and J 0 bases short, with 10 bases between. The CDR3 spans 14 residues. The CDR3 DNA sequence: TGTGCCAGCAGTCTCCCGGGAATGAACACTGAAGCTTTCTTT. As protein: CASSLPGMNTEAFF.

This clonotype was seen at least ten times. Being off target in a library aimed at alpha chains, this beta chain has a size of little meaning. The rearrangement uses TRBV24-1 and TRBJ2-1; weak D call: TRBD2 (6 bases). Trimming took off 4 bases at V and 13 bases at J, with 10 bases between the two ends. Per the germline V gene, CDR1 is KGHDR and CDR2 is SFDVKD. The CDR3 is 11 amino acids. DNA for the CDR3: TGTGCCACCAGTGAAGGACTATCACAGTTCTTC. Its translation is CATSEGLSQFF.

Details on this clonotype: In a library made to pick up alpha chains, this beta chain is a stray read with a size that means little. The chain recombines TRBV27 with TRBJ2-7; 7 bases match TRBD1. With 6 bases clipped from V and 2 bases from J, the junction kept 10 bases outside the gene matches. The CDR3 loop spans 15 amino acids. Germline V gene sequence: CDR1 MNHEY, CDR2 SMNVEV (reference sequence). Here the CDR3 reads CASRITGVRAYEQYF. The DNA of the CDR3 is TGTGCCAGCAGAATAACAGGGGTTCGAGCCTACGAGCAGTACTTC.

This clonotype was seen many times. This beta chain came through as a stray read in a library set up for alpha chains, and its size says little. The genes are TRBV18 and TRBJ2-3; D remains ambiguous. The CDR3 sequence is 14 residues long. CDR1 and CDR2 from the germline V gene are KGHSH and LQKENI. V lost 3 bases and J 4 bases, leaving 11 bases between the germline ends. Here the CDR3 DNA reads TGTGCCAGCTCACCGGAATTAGAGGCAGATACGCAGTATTTT. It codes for CASSPELEADTQYF.

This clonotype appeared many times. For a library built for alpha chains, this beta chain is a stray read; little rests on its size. The CDR3 here is CASSSQTGATYNEQFF. The CDR3, as DNA: TGCGCCAGCAGCTCTCAGACGGGAGCTACCTACAATGAGCAGTTCTTC. The V call is TRBV5-1, the J call TRBJ2-1; possible D gene TRBD2, 6 bases. The CDR3 spans 16 residues. Trimming stripped 3 bases from V and 2 bases from J, with 15 bases between. Germline-derived CDR1 and CDR2 are SGHRS and YFSETQ.

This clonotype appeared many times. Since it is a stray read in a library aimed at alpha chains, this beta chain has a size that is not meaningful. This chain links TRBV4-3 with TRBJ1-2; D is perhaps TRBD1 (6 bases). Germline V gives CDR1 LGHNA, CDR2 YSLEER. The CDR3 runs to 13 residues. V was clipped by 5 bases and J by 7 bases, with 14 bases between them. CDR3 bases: TGCGCCAGCAGCTCCCCAGGGGTTCGTGGCTACACCTTC. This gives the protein CASSSPGVRGYTF.

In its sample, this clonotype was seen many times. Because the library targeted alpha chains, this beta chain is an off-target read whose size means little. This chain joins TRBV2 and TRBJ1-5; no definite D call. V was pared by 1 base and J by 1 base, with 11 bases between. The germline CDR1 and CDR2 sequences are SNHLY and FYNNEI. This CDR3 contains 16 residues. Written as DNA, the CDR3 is TGTGCCAGCAGTGAAGTGGAGGCGGTGAGCAATCAGCCCCAGCATTTT. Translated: CASSEVEAVSNQPQHF.

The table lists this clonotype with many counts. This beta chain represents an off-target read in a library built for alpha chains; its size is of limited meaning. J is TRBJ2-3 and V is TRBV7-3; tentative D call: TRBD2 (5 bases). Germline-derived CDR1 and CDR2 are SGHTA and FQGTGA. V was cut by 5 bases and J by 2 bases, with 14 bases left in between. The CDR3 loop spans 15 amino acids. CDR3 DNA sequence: TGTGCCAGCAGCCGGGCGGGCGGAAACACAGATACGCAGTATTTT. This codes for CASSRAGGNTDTQYF.

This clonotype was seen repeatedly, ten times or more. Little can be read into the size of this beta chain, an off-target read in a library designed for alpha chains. As DNA, the CDR3 is TGTGCCAGCACACAACTAGCGAACACCGGGGAGCTGTTTTTT. As protein: CASTQLANTGELFF. The V and J genes are TRBV2 and TRBJ2-2; possible D gene TRBD2, 5 bases. Germline lookup yields CDR1 SNHLY and CDR2 FYNNEI. This CDR3 is built from 14 residues. V was trimmed by 7 bases and J by 0 bases, leaving 9 bases between them.

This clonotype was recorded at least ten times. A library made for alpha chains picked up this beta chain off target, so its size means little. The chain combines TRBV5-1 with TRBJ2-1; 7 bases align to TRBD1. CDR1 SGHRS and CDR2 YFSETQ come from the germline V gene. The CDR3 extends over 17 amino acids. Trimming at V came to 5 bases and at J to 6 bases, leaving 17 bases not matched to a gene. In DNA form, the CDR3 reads TGCGCCAGCAGTTCTACCCCCGGGACAGATAAGGGCAATGAGCAGTTCTTC. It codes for CASSSTPGTDKGNEQFF.

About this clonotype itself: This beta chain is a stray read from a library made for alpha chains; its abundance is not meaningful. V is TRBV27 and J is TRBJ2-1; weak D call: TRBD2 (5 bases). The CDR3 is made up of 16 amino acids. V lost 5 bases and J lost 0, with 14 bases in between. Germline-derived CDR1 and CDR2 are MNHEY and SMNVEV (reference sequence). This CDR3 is CASSLYSASSYNEQFF. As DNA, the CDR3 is TGTGCCAGCAGTCTTTATAGCGCAAGCTCCTACAATGAGCAGTTCTTC.

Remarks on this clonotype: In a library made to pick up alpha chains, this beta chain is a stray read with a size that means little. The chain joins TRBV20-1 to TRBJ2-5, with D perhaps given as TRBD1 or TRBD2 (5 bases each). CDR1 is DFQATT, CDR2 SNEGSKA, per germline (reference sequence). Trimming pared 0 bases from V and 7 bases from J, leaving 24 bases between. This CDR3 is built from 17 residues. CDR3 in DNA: TGCAGTGCTAGAGACCCGATTGACGGGACGCCATTCGGGACCCAGTACTTC. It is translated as CSARDPIDGTPFGTQYF.